Sequencing of this TCR beta chain was carried out in a study of blood T cell repertoires in COVID-19. Study background: Italy, Spain and the United States were the sources of the convalescent and acute COVID-19 samples. PBMCs, B-cell-depleted T cells, or T cells provided the cDNA or gDNA that made up the material.

In its sample, this clone was seen once. Germline CDR1 is SGHTA and CDR2 is FQGNSA. The CDR3 length is 16 residues. With V trimmed by 5 bases and J by 10 bases, 10 bases remained unmatched. Authors' data handling: Estimation of nucleated cell counts was performed using reference gene primer amplification. Repertoires were generated with immunoSEQ multiplex PCR, while TCRdb's copy carries only in-frame clones and drops some. V and J calls and clone size are copied from that table; D and trimming were computed from the DNA. Of 200,000 to 250,000 clones listed, 85% to 90% are singletons. The sample was peripheral blood. The TCR originated in a man aged 55 to 70 with acute or convalescent COVID-19. The chain is built from TRBV7-2 and TRBJ2-1; 14 bases align to TRBD2. Here the CDR3 DNA reads TGTGCCAGCAGCGGCCCGACTAGCGGGGGGGCGCAGGAGCAGTTCTTC. Encoded protein: CASSGPTSGGAQEQFF.